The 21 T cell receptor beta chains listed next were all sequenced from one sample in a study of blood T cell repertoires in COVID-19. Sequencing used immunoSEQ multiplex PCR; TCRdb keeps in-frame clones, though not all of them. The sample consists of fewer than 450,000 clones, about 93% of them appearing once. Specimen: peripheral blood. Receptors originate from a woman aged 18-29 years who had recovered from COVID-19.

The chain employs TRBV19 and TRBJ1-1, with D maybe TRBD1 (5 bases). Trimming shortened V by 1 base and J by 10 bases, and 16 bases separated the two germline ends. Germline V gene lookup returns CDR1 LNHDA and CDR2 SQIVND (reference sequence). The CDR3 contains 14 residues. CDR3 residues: CASSIGMQGGRAFF. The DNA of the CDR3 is TGTGCCAGTAGTATAGGAATGCAGGGAGGTAGAGCTTTCTTT.

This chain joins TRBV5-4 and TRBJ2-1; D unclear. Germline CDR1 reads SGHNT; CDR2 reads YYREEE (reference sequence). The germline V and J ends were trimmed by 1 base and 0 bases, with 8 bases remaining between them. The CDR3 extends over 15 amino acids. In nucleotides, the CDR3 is TGTGCCAGCAGCTTGCCAAGGAGCTCCTACAATGAGCAGTTCTTC. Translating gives CASSLPRSSYNEQFF.

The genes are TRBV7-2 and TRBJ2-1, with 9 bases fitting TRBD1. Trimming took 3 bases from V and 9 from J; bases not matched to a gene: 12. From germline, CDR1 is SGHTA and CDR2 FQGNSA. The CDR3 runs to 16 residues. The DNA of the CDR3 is TGTGCCAGCAGCTTCCCCCGGGACAGGGCTCAGGGTGAGCAGTTCTTC. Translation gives CASSFPRDRAQGEQFF.

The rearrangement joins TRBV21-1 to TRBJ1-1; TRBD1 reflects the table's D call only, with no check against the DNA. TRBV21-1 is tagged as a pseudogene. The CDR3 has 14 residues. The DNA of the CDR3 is TGTGCCAGCAGCAAGGACAGGGGTGGCACTGAAGCTTTCTTT. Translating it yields CASSKDRGGTEAFF.

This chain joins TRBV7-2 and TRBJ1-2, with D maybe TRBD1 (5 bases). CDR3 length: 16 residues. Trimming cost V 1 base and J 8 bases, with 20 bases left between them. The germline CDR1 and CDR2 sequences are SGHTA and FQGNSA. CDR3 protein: CASSLVLIQVLNGYTF. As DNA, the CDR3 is TGTGCCAGCAGCTTAGTTTTGATACAGGTCCTTAACGGCTACACCTTC.

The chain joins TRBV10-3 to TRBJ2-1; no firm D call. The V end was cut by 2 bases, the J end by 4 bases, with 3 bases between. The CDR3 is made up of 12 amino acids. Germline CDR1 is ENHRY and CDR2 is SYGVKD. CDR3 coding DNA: TGTGCCATCAGTGAGCCATACAATGAGCAGTTCTTC. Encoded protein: CAISEPYNEQFF.

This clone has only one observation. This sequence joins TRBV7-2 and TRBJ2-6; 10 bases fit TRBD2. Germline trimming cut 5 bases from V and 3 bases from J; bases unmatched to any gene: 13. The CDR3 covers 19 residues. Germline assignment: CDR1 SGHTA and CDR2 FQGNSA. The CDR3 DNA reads TGTGCCAGCAGCGCCCAACCCTTAGCGGGAGGAATTGGGGCCAACGTCCTGACTTTC. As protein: CASSAQPLAGGIGANVLTF. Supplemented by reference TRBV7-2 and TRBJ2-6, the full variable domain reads GAGVSQSPSNKVTEKGKDVELRCDPISGHTALYWYRQSLGQGLEFLIYFQGNSAPDKSGLPSDRFSAERTGGSVSTLTIQRTQQEDSAVYLCASSAQPLAGGIGANVLTFGAGSRLTVL.

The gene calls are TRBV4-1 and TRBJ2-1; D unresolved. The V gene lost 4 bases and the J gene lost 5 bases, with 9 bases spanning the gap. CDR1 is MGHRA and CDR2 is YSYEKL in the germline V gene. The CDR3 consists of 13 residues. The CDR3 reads CASSRHLDNEQFF. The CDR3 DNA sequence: TGCGCCAGCAGCCGACACTTAGACAATGAGCAGTTCTTC.

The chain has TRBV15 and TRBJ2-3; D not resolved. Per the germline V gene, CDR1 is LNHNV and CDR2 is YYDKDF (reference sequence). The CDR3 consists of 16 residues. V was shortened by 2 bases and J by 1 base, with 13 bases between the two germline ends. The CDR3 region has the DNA TGTGCCACCAGCAGAAGGTCCGGCGAGGGCACAGATACGCAGTATTTT. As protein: CATSRRSGEGTDTQYF.

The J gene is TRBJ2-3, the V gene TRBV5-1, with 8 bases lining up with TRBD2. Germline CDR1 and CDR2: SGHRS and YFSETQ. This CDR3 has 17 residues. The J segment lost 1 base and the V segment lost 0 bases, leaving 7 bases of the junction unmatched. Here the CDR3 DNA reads TGCGCCAGCAGCTTGGTATCGGGAGGGGCCGGCACAGATACGCAGTATTTT. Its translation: CASSLVSGGAGTDTQYF.

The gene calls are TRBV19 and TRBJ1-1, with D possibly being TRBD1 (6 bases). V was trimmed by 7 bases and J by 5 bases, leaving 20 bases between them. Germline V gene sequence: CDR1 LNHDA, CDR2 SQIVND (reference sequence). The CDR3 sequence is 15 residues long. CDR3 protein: CASTTRGGANTEAFF. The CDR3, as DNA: TGTGCCAGTACCACTCGAGGGGGGGCTAATACTGAAGCTTTCTTT.

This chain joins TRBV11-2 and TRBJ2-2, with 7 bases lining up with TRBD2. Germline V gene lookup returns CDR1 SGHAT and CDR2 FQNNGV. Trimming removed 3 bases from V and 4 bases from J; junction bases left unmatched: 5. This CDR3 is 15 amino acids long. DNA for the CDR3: TGTGCCAGCAGCTTTAGCGGGCGAGGCACCGGGGAGCTGTTTTTT. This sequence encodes CASSFSGRGTGELFF.

CDR3 amino acids: CSVVLAGGHDEQFF. The CDR3 nucleotides are TGCAGCGTCGTACTAGCGGGAGGGCACGATGAGCAGTTCTTC. The V gene is TRBV29-1, the J gene TRBJ2-1, with TRBD2 matching over 13 bases. V lost 6 bases and J lost 8; bases outside the gene matches: 7. Germline V gene data show CDR1 as SQVTM and CDR2 as ANQGSEA. This CDR3 has 14 residues.

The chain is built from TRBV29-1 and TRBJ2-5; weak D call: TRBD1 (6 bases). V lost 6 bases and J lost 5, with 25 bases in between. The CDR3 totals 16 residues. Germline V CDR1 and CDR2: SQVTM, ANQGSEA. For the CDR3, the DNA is TGCAGCGTAGACACCATACAGGGTGTTGCTGGGGAGACCCAGTACTTC. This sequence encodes CSVDTIQGVAGETQYF. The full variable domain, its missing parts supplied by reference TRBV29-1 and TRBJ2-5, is SAVISQKPSRDICQRGTSLTIQCQVDSQVTMMFWYRQQPGQSLTLIATANQGSEATYESGFVIDKFPISRPNLTFSTLTVSNMSPEDSSIYLCSVDTIQGVAGETQYFGPGTRLLVL.

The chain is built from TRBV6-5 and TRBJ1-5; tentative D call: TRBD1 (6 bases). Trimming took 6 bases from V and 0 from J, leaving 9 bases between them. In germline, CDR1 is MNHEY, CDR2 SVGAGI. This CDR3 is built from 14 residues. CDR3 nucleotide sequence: TGTGCCAGCAGAGAGACAGGTAGCAATCAGCCCCAGCATTTT. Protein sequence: CASRETGSNQPQHF.

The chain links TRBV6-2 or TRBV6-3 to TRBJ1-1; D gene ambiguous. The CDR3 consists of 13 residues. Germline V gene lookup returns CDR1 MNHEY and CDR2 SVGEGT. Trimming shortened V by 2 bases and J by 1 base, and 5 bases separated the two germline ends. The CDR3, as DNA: TGTGCCAGCAGTTACCAGGCGAACACTGAAGCTTTCTTT. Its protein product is CASSYQANTEAFF.

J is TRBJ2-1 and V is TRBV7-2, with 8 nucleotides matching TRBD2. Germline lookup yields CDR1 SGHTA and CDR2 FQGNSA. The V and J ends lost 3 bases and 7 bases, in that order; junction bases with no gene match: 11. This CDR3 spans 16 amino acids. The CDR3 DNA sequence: TGTGCCAGCAGCTTCCCGGGACTAGTAGGGGCTAATGAGCAGTTCTTC. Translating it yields CASSFPGLVGANEQFF.

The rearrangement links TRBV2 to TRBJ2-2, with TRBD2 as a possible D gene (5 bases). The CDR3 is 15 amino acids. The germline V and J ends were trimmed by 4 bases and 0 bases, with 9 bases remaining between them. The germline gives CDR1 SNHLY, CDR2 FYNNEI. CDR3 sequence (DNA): TGTGCCAGCAGTGTCCCCGGGACGAACACCGGGGAGCTGTTTTTT. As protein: CASSVPGTNTGELFF.

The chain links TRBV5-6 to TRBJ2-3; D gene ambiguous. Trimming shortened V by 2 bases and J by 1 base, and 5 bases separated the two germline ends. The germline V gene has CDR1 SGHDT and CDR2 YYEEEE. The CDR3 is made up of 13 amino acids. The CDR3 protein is CASSLRGTDTQYF. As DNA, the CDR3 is TGTGCCAGCAGCTTACGGGGCACAGATACGCAGTATTTT. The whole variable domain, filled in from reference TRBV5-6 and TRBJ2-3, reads DAGVTQSPTHLIKTRGQQVTLRCSPKSGHDTVSWYQQALGQGPQFIFQYYEEEERQRGNFPDRFSGHQFPNYSSELNVNALLLGDSALYLCASSLRGTDTQYFGPGTRLTVL.

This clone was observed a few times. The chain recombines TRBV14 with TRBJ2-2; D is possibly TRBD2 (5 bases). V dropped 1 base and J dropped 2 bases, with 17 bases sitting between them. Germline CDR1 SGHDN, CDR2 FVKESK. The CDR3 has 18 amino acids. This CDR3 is CASSQGFEGFFNTGELFF. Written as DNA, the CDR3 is TGTGCCAGCAGCCAAGGTTTCGAGGGTTTCTTCAACACCGGGGAGCTGTTTTTT.

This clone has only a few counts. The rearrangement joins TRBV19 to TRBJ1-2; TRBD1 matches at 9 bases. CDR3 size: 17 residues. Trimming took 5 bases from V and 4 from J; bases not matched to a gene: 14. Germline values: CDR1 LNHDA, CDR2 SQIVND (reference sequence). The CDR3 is CASSPGLDRGRTYGYTF. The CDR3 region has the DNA TGTGCCAGTAGTCCCGGCTTGGACAGGGGCCGGACCTATGGCTACACCTTC.